This entry describes one TCR beta chain. Amplification of TCR beta CDR3 regions was performed using RNA transcripts as template. During a first-round RT-PCR of the TCR CDR3, the HTBI primer set was used. Each CDR3 protein gets one entry after TCRdb re-called the multiplex PCR reads with MiXCR. Of 300,000 to 400,000 distinct CDR3 sequences listed, approximately 14% are singletons. This record belongs to a study of T cells in Graves' hyperthyroidism and ophthalmopathy. Across the whole study: Peripheral blood was collected at initial diagnosis, before any treatment.

V gave up 8 bases and J gave up 9 bases; unmatched junction bases: 13. Per the germline V gene, CDR1 is SGHNT and CDR2 is YENEEA. This CDR3 has 16 amino acids. Source material: blood. This chain links TRBV11-3 with TRBJ2-1; 13 positions agree with TRBD2. This TCR was sampled from a woman in her twenties or thirties with Graves' ophthalmopathy. This CDR3 reads CASPFTSGGASCEQFF. CDR3 coding DNA: TGTGCCAGCCCCTTCACTAGCGGGGGGGCATCTTGTGAGCAGTTCTTC.